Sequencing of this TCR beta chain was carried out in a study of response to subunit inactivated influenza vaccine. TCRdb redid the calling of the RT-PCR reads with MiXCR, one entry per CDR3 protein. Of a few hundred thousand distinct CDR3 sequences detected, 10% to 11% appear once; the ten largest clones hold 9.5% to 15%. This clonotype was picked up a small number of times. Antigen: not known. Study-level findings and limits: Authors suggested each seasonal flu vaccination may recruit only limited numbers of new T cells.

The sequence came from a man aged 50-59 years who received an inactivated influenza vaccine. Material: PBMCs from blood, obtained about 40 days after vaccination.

The CDR3: CASSLGEPGANVLTF. The CDR3 region has the DNA TGTGCCAGCAGCTTAGGCGAACCCGGGGCCAACGTCCTGACTTTC. The rearrangement uses TRBV7-2 and TRBJ2-6; D is unclear. The CDR3 has 15 amino acids. V was cut by 1 base and J by 4 bases, with 8 bases left in between. In germline, CDR1 is SGHTA, CDR2 FQGNSA.